These 23 T cell receptor beta chains share one sample of origin, sequenced in a study of control samples from healthy donors and cancer patients. The protocol was immunoSEQ multiplex PCR, while the TCRdb copy is restricted to in-frame clones and leaves out a portion. The sample lists about 140,000 clones, 88% occurring once. Sequenced material: blood. The source of these receptors is a woman in her twenties or thirties in good health.

The sample holds one count of this clone. This chain joins TRBV15 and TRBJ2-7, with D possibly called TRBD1 or TRBD2 (5 bases each). The CDR3 length is 15 residues. Germline CDR1 is LNHNV and CDR2 is YYDKDF (reference sequence). Trimming cost V 2 bases and J 1 base, with 12 bases left between them. CDR3 sequence: CATSRREWGSYEQYF. CDR3 coding DNA: TGTGCCACCAGCAGAAGGGAGTGGGGGTCCTACGAGCAGTACTTC.

For the CDR3, the DNA is TGTGCCAGCAGCTTTCAGGGGGGCGAGCAGTACTTC. This gives the protein CASSFQGGEQYF. The chain links TRBV13 to TRBJ2-7; D may be TRBD1 (7 bases). Germline assignment: CDR1 PRHDT and CDR2 FYEKMQ (reference sequence). This CDR3 has 12 amino acids. The V end lost 3 bases, the J end lost 6 bases, and 9 bases lay between the germline ends.

The CDR3 DNA follows: TGCGCCAGCACCCCCCAGGGTGGAACTGAAGCTTTCTTT. Translating it yields CASTPQGGTEAFF. The genes are TRBV5-1 and TRBJ1-1, with D perhaps matching TRBD1 (5 bases). In germline, CDR1 is SGHRS, CDR2 YFSETQ. The CDR3 loop spans 13 amino acids. V lost 6 bases to trimming and J lost 5 bases, with 14 bases between them. The full variable domain, with the rest looked up from reference TRBV5-1 and TRBJ1-1, is KAGVTQTPRYLIKTRGQQVTLSCSPISGHRSVSWYQQTPGQGLQFLFEYFSETQRNKGNFPGRFSGRQFSNSRSEMNVSTLELGDSALYLCASTPQGGTEAFFGQGTRLTVV.

In its sample, this clone was seen a few times. The sample holds other DNA sequences that translate to the same CDR3. This sequence joins TRBV7-2 and TRBJ2-5, with TRBD2 matching over 9 bases. Per the germline V gene, CDR1 is SGHTA and CDR2 is FQGNSA. The CDR3 extends over 16 amino acids. V dropped 3 bases and J dropped 5; count of bases not matched to a gene: 10. The CDR3: CASSFAGGGAGETQYF. CDR3 in DNA: TGTGCCAGCAGCTTCGCGGGCGGGGGGGCGGGGGAGACCCAGTACTTC.

This clone was seen just once. The V and J genes are TRBV7-2 and TRBJ2-5; D remains ambiguous. The CDR3 is 12 amino acids. With 4 bases removed from V and 7 bases from J, the gap between germline ends came to 10 bases. Per germline, CDR1 SGHTA and CDR2 FQGNSA. CDR3 region: CASSSPGGTQYF. CDR3 sequence (DNA): TGTGCCAGCAGCTCCCCCGGCGGGACCCAGTACTTC.

This chain uses TRBV24-1 with TRBJ2-7; 9 bases map to TRBD2. The germline gives CDR1 KGHDR, CDR2 SFDVKD. V was pared by 4 bases and J by 4 bases, with 7 bases of the junction left unmatched. The CDR3 totals 15 residues. The CDR3 loop reads CATSDPLAGGYEQYF. CDR3 coding DNA: TGTGCCACCAGTGACCCCCTGGCGGGAGGGTACGAGCAGTACTTC.

This sequence joins TRBV15 and TRBJ1-1; D uncertain. V was shortened by 0 bases and J by 13 bases, with 15 bases between the two germline ends. The CDR3 consists of 13 residues. Germline V gene lookup returns CDR1 LNHNV and CDR2 YYDKDF (reference sequence). This chain's CDR3 is CATSRDPGRAVFF. The DNA of the CDR3 is TGTGCCACCAGCAGAGATCCCGGGAGAGCGGTTTTCTTT.

The CDR3 spells CASSFAGTGGETQYF. For the CDR3, the DNA is TGTGCCAGCAGTTTTGCCGGGACAGGGGGAGAGACCCAGTACTTC. The rearrangement joins TRBV6-6 to TRBJ2-5; 11 bases are shared with TRBD1. The CDR3 runs 15 residues. V lost 4 bases, J lost 4 bases, and 5 bases stayed unmatched. CDR1 and CDR2 from the germline V gene are MNHNY and SVGAGI (reference sequence).

This chain joins TRBV5-1 and TRBJ2-5, with 10 nucleotides matching TRBD2. V trimming: 6 bases; J trimming: 4 bases; junction bases outside the gene matches: 6. The germline gives CDR1 SGHRS, CDR2 YFSETQ. This CDR3 is 14 amino acids long. In DNA, the CDR3 is TGCGCCAGCACCTCAGCGGGAGGGCGAGAGACCCAGTACTTC. Its protein product is CASTSAGGRETQYF.

The chain joins TRBV27 to TRBJ2-7; 12 nucleotides match TRBD2. V was clipped by 7 bases and J by 2 bases; unmatched bases: 6. CDR1 is MNHEY and CDR2 is SMNVEV in the germline V gene (reference sequence). There are 15 residues in the CDR3. CDR3 sequence reads: CASTTSGRFAYEQYF. The CDR3 coding sequence is TGTGCCAGCACAACTAGCGGGAGGTTCGCCTACGAGCAGTACTTC.

This clone was detected only once. The chain has TRBV19 and TRBJ2-5; D might be TRBD2 (6 bases). This CDR3 region has 15 residues. Germline V CDR1 and CDR2: LNHDA, SQIVND (reference sequence). Trimming left V 5 bases short and J 6 bases short, with 19 bases between. The CDR3 reads CASSAKLARDKTQYF. The CDR3 DNA follows: TGTGCCAGTAGTGCGAAACTAGCTCGGGATAAGACCCAGTACTTC.

The rearrangement links TRBV6-6 to TRBJ1-1; 8 bases are a match to TRBD1. The germline gives CDR1 MNHNY, CDR2 SVGAGI (reference sequence). The CDR3 length is 15 residues. Trimming cost V 2 bases and J 7 bases; bases outside gene matches: 9. The CDR3 coding sequence is TGTGCCAGCAGTTACAGGTCAGGGGGCGCAGGTGAAGCTTTCTTT. Amino acid sequence: CASSYRSGGAGEAFF.

This clone appeared a single time. The rearrangement links TRBV5-1 to TRBJ2-7, with D unclear. The CDR3 runs 14 residues. Trimming shortened V by 4 bases and J by 2 bases, and 13 bases separated the two germline ends. Germline V gene data show CDR1 as SGHRS and CDR2 as YFSETQ. Written as DNA, the CDR3 is TGCGCCAGCAGCACGCGGCCCGAGACCTACGAGCAGTACTTC. This sequence encodes CASSTRPETYEQYF.

This clone was counted once. J is TRBJ1-1 and V is TRBV2, with D perhaps matching TRBD1 (5 bases). The V and J ends lost 5 bases and 8 bases respectively, with 15 bases between them. The length of the CDR3 is 13 residues. Per germline, CDR1 SNHLY and CDR2 FYNNEI. Written as DNA, the CDR3 is TGTGCCAGCAGTCCCTCGGGGGATGGGGAAGCTTTCTTT. Translated: CASSPSGDGEAFF.

This clone was observed a single time. The chain employs TRBV7-9 and TRBJ2-5, with TRBD2 identical over 13 bases. This CDR3 is built from 18 residues. Losses at the gene ends were 4 bases for V and 1 base for J; bases not matched to a gene: 9. Germline CDR1 reads SEHNR; CDR2 reads FQNEAQ (reference sequence). CDR3 sequence (DNA): TGTGCCAGCAGCTGGGGAACTAGCGGGAGGGCGTCCCAAGAGACCCAGTACTTC. It is translated as CASSWGTSGRASQETQYF.

The gene calls are TRBV20-1 and TRBJ1-1, with D unresolved. Trimming shortened V by 2 bases and J by 7 bases, and 8 bases separated the two germline ends. Germline V gene data show CDR1 as DFQATT and CDR2 as SNEGSKA (reference sequence). The CDR3 contains 11 residues. The CDR3 nucleotides read TGCAGTGCTAGATCCCACTATGAAGCTTTCTTT. Encoded protein: CSARSHYEAFF.

The chain joins TRBV6-5 to TRBJ2-3, with a possible D match to TRBD2 (5 bases). V lost 7 bases, J lost 5 bases, and 19 bases lay in between. Germline values: CDR1 MNHEY, CDR2 SVGAGI. The CDR3 runs 15 residues. The CDR3 loop is CASTGSPRGGDTQYF. The CDR3 nucleotides read TGTGCCAGCACTGGGTCCCCCCGAGGAGGAGATACGCAGTATTTT.

The rearrangement joins TRBV10-3 to TRBJ1-2; 11 nucleotides match TRBD1. J was trimmed by 3 bases and V by 3 bases; bases with no gene match: 18. This CDR3 contains 20 residues. Germline V gene lookup returns CDR1 ENHRY and CDR2 SYGVKD. The CDR3 DNA is TGTGCCATCAGTGACCCATCCACCCAGGACAGGGGGCGTTTTGACTATGGCTACACCTTC. Its protein is CAISDPSTQDRGRFDYGYTF.

This chain joins TRBV3-1 (or the pseudogene TRBV3-2) and TRBJ1-5, with D perhaps matching TRBD1 (5 bases). This CDR3 comprises 14 residues. Trimming stripped 1 base from V and 4 bases from J, with 8 bases between. Per germline, CDR1 LGHDT and CDR2 YNNKEL (reference sequence). This CDR3 is CASSQAGANQPQHF. The CDR3, as DNA: TGTGCCAGCAGCCAAGCCGGGGCTAATCAGCCCCAGCATTTT.

This clone was picked up a small number of times. This same CDR3 is encoded by further DNA sequences in the sample. The V call is TRBV4-2, the J call TRBJ2-3; TRBD2 agrees at 7 bases. J lost 4 bases, V lost 1 base, and 5 bases had no gene match. The CDR3 extends over 15 amino acids. Per the germline V gene, CDR1 is LGHNA and CDR2 is YNFKEQ. The CDR3 spells CASSQGTSEADTQYF. CDR3 DNA: TGTGCCAGCAGCCAAGGAACTAGCGAGGCAGATACGCAGTATTTT.

The chain employs TRBV6-5 and TRBJ1-2; D is unclear. The CDR3 loop spans 13 amino acids. CDR1 is MNHEY, CDR2 SVGAGI, per germline. Trimming cost V 2 bases and J 2 bases, with 6 bases left between them. The CDR3 bases are TGTGCCAGCAGTTACGTCAAGAACTATGGCTACACCTTC. Protein: CASSYVKNYGYTF.

The chain links TRBV2 to TRBJ2-1, with 10 bases matching TRBD2. J gave up 9 bases and V 4 bases, and 9 bases lay outside the gene matches. The CDR3 loop spans 15 amino acids. Per the germline V gene, CDR1 is SNHLY and CDR2 is FYNNEI. CDR3 sequence reads: CASSALAGVVSEQFF. In nucleotides, the CDR3 is TGTGCCAGCAGTGCGCTAGCGGGAGTTGTTAGTGAGCAGTTCTTC.

The chain is built from TRBV10-3 and TRBJ2-7, with 7 bases identical to TRBD1. The ends lost 3 bases at V and 5 bases at J; junction bases unmatched: 7. The CDR3 totals 14 residues. Germline V CDR1 and CDR2: ENHRY, SYGVKD. The CDR3 region is CAISDPRQGDEQYF. CDR3 in DNA: TGTGCCATCAGTGACCCAAGACAGGGCGACGAGCAGTACTTC.